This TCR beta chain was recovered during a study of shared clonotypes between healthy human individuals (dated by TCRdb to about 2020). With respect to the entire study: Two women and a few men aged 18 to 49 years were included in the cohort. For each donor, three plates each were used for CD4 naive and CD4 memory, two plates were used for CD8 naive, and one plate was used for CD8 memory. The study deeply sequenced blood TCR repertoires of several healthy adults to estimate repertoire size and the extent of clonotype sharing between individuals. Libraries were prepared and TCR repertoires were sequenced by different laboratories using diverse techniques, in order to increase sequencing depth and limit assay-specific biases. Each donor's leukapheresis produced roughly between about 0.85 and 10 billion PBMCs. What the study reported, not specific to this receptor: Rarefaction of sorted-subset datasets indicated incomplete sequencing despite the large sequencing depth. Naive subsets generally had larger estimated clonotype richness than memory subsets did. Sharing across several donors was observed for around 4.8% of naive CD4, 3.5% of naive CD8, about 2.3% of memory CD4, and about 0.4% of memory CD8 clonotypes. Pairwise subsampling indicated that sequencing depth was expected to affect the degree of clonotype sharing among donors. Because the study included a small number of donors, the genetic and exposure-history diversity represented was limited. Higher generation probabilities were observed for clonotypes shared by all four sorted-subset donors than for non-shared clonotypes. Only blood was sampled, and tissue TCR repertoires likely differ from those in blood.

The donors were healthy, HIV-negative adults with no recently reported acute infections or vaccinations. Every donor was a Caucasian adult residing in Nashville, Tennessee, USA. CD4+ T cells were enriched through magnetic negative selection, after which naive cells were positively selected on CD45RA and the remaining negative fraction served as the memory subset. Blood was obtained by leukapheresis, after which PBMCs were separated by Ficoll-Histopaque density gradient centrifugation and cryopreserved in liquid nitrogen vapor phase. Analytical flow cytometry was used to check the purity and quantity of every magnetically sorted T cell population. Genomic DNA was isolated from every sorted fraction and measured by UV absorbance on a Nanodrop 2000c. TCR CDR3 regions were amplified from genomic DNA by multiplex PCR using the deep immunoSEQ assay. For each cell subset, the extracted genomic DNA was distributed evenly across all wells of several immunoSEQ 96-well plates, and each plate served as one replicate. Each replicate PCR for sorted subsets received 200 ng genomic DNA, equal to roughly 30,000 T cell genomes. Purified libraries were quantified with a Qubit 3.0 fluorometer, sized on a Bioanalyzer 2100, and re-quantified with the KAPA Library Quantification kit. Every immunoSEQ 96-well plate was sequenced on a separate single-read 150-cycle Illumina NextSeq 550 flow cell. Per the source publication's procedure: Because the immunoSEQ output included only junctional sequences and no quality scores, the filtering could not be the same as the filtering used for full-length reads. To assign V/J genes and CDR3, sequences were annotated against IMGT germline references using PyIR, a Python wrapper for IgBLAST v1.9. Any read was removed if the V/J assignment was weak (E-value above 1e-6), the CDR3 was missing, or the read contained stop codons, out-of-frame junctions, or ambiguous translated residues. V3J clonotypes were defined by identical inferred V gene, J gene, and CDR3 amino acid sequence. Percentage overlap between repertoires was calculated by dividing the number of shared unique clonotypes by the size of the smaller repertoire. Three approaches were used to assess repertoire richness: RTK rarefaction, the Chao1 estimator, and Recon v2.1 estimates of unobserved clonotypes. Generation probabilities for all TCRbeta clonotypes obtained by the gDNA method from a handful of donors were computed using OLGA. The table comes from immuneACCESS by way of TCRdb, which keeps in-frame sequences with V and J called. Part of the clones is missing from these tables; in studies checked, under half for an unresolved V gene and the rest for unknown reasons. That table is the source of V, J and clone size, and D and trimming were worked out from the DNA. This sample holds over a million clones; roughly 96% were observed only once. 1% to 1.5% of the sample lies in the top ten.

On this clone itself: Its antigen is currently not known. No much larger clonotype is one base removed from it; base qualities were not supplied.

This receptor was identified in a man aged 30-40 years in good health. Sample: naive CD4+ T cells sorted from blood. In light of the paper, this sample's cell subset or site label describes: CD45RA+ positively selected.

At the DNA level, the sequence is TGTGCCAGCAGCGTAGGGGCTCCGGGACTTAAGGTAAATTACGAGCAGTACTTC. Its protein product is CASSVGAPGLKVNYEQYF. The V and J segments used are TRBV9 and TRBJ2-7; the best D guess is TRBD2, with 6 bases matching. V is clipped by 0 bases and J by 4 bases, and the sequence between their germline boundaries is 23 bases long. Taken from cysteine to phenylalanine, the CDR3 has 18 residues. CDR3 DNA only is kept here, 54 bases in frame from base 1. The CDR1 and CDR2 encoded by the germline V gene are SGDLS and YYNGEE.